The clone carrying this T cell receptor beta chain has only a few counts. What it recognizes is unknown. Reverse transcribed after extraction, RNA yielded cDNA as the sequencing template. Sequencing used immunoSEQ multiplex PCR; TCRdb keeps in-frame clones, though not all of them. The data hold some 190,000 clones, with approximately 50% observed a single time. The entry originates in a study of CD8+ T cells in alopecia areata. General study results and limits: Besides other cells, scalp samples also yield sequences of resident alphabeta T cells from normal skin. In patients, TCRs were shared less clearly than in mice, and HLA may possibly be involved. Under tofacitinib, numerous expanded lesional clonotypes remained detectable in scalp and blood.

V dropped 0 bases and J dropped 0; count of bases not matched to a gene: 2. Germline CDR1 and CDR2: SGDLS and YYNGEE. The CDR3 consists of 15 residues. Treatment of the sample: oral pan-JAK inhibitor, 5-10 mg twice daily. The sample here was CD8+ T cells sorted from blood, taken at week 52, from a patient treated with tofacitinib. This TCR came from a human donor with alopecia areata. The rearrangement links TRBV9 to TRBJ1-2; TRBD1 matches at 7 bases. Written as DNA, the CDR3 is TGTGCCAGCAGCGTAGCCGGGACAGCTAACTATGGCTACACCTTC. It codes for CASSVAGTANYGYTF. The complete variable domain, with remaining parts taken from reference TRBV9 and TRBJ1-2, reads DSGVTQTPKHLITATGQRVTLRCSPRSGDLSVYWYQQSLDQGLQFLIQYYNGEERAKGNILERFSAQQFPDLHSELNLSSLELGDSALYFCASSVAGTANYGYTFGSGTRLTVV.